The present T cell receptor beta chain was sequenced within a study of T cell repertoires in cytomegalovirus infection. In the study overall: HLA-B-restricted CMV epitopes that are well studied were used alongside recently identified HLA-C-restricted ones. Indications of both CMV infection and matching HLA type were provided by public TCR beta signatures.

TCRdb recomputed calls from the reads with MiXCR, one row per CDR3 protein. The sample records around 750,000 distinct CDR3 sequences, less than 35% being singletons. This clonotype was observed once. The antigen remains unidentified. Notes on the study in general: HLA-C-restricted CMV-specific TCR beta clonotypes prevailed in the ex vivo response. Based on cumulative public TCR beta family frequency, carriers of CMV plus the relevant HLA were identified.

The CDR3 length is 16 residues. Trimming removed 5 bases from V and 8 bases from J, with 22 bases in between. In germline, CDR1 is SGHTA, CDR2 FQGNSA. The chain employs TRBV7-2 and TRBJ1-3, with a weak D call TRBD1 (5 bases). The receptor comes from a human donor in good health (CMV status not recorded). Some clones in this sample may be carry-over from other donors' samples. This specimen consisted of cultured CD8+ T cells from PBMCs, obtained from culture after CMV antigen stimulation. This CDR3 is CASSPHRQSPVDTIYF. The CDR3 DNA sequence: TGTGCCAGCAGCCCCCACCGACAGAGCCCAGTGGACACCATATATTTT.